This TCR beta chain stems from a study of blood T cell repertoires in COVID-19. Study in general: The cDNA or gDNA used as material had been derived from T cells, B-cell-depleted T cells, or PBMCs.

A single count supports this clone. It was during active infection that Seattle patients were enrolled and then longitudinally followed. Some clones are missing from TCRdb's copy, which holds only in-frame ones; the method was immunoSEQ multiplex PCR. The sample comprises 250,000 to 350,000 clones, 84% of which are singletons, and over 1.1% rests with the top ten. V lost 0 bases and J 2 bases, leaving 5 bases between the germline ends. The germline gives CDR1 SGHTS, CDR2 YDEGEE. This CDR3 comprises 13 residues. This receptor was obtained from a human donor with COVID-19, enrolled during active disease. The donor label of this sample is uncertain. The V gene is TRBV5-8, the J gene TRBJ1-2; no clear D. The sequenced sample was peripheral blood. Here the CDR3 reads CASSLGQNYGYTF. As DNA, the CDR3 is TGTGCCAGCAGCTTGGGCCAGAACTATGGCTACACCTTC.